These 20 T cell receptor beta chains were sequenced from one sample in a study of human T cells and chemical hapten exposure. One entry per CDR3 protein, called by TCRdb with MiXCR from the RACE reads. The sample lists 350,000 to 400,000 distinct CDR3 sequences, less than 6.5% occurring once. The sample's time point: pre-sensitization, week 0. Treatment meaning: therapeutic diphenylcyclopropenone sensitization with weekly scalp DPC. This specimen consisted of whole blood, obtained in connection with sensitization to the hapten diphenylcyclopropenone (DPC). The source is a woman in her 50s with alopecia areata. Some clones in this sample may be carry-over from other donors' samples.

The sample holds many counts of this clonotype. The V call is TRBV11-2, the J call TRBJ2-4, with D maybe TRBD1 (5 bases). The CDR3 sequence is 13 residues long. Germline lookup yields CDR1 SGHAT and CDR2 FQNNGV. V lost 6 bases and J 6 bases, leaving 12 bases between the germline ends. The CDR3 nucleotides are TGTGCCAGCAGTTCGATCCAGGGAAACATTCAGTACTTC. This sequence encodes CASSSIQGNIQYF. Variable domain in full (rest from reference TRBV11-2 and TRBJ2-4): EAGVAQSPRYKIIEKRQSVAFWCNPISGHATLYWYQQILGQGPKLLIQFQNNGVVDDSQLPKDRFSAERLKGVDSTLKIQPAKLEDSAVYLCASSSIQGNIQYFGAGTRLSVL.

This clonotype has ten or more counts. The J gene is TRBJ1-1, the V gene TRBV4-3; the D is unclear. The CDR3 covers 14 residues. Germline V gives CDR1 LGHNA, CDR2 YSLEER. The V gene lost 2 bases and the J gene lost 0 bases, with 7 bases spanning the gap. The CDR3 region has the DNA TGCGCCAGCAGCCAAAGCGTCATGAACACTGAAGCTTTCTTT. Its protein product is CASSQSVMNTEAFF.

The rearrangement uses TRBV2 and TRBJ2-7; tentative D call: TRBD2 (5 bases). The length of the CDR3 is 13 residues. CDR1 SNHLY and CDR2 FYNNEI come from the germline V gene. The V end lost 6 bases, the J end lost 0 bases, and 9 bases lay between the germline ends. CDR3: CASSRTPSYEQYF. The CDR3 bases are TGTGCCAGCAGCCGGACTCCCTCCTACGAGCAGTACTTC.

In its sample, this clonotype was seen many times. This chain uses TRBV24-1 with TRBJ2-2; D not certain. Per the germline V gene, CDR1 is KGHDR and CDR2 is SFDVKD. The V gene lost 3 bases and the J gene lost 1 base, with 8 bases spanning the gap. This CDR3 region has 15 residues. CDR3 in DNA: TGTGCCACCAGTGATACCCCCCAGAACACCGGGGAGCTGTTTTTT. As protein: CATSDTPQNTGELFF.

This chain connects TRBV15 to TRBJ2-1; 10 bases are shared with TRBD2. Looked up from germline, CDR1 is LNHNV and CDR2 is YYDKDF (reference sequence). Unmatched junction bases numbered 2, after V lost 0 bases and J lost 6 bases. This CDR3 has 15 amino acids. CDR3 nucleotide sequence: TGTGCCACCAGCAGAGAAGCGGGAGGGCCCAATGAGCAGTTCTTC. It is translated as CATSREAGGPNEQFF.

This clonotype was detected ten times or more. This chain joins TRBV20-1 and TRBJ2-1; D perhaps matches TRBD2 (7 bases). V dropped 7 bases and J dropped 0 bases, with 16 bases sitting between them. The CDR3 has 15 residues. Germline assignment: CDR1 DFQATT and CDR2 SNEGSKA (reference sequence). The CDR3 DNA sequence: TGCAGTGGGGGCCGGGCGGGGGCCTCCTACAATGAGCAGTTCTTC. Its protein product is CSGGRAGASYNEQFF.

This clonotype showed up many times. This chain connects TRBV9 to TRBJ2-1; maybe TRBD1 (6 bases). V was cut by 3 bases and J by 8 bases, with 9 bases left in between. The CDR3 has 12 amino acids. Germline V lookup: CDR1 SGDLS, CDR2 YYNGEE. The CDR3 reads CASSAQGYEQFF. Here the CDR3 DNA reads TGTGCCAGCAGCGCACAGGGCTATGAGCAGTTCTTC.

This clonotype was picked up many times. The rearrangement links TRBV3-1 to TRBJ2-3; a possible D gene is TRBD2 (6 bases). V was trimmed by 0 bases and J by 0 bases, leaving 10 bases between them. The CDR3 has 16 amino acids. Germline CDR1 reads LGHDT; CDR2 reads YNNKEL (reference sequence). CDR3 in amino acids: CASSQEAGPSTDTQYF. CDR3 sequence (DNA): TGTGCCAGCAGCCAAGAGGCGGGGCCTAGCACAGATACGCAGTATTTT.

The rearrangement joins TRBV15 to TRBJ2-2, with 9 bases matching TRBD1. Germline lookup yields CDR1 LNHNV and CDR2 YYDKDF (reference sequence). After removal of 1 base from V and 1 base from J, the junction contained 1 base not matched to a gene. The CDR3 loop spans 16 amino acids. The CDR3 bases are TGTGCCACCAGCAGAGCGGGACAGGGGAACACCGGGGAGCTGTTTTTT. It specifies CATSRAGQGNTGELFF. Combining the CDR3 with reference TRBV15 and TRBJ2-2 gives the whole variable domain DAMVIQNPRYQVTQFGKPVTLSCSQTLNHNVMYWYQQKSSQAPKLLFHYYDKDFNNEADTPDNFQSRRPNTSFCFLDIRSPGLGDTAMYLCATSRAGQGNTGELFFGEGSRLTVL.

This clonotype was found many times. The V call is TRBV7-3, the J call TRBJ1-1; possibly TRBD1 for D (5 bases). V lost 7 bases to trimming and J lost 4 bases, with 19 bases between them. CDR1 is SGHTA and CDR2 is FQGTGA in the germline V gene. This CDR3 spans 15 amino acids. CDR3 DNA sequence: TGTGCCAGCATCGAAACCGGCGGGACCCTCACTGAAGCTTTCTTT. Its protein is CASIETGGTLTEAFF.

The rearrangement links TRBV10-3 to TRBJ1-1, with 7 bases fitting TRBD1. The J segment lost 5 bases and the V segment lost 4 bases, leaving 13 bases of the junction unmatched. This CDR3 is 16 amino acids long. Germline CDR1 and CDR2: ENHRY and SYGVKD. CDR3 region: CAISASGRGRGTEAFF. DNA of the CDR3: TGTGCCATCAGTGCCTCAGGGAGGGGGCGAGGTACTGAAGCTTTCTTT.

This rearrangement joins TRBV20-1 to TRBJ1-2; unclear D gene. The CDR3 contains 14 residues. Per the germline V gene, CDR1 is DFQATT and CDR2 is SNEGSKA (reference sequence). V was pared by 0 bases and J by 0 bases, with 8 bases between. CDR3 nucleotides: TGCAGTGCTAGAGATCATGGAGCTAACTATGGCTACACCTTC. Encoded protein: CSARDHGANYGYTF.

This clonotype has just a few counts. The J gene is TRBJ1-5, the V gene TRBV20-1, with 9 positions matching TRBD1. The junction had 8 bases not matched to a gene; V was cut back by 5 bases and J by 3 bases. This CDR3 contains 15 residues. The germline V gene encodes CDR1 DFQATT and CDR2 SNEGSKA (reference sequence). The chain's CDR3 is CSASRDRAVNQPQHF. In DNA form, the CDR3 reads TGCAGTGCTTCCCGGGACAGGGCCGTCAATCAGCCCCAGCATTTT.

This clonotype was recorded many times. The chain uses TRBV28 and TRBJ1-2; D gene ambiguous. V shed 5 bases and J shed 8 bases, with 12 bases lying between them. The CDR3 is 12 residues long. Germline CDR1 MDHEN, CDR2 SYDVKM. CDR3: CASSRVLGGYTF. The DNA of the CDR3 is TGTGCCAGCAGTCGGGTTCTAGGAGGCTACACCTTC.

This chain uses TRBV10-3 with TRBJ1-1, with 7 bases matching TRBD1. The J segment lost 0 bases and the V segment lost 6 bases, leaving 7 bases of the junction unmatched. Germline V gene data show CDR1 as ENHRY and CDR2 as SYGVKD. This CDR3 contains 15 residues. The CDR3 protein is CAIRDRQGMNTEAFF. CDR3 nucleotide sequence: TGTGCCATCAGAGACAGACAGGGCATGAACACTGAAGCTTTCTTT.

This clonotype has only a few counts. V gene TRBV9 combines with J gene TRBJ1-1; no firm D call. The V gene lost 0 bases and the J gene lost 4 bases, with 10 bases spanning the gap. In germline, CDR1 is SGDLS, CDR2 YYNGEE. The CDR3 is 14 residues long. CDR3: CASSVAAFSTEAFF. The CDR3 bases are TGTGCCAGCAGCGTAGCGGCCTTTAGCACTGAAGCTTTCTTT. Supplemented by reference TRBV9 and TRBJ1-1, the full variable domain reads DSGVTQTPKHLITATGQRVTLRCSPRSGDLSVYWYQQSLDQGLQFLIQYYNGEERAKGNILERFSAQQFPDLHSELNLSSLELGDSALYFCASSVAAFSTEAFFGQGTRLTVV.

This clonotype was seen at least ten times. As DNA, the CDR3 is TGTGCCAGCAGTTTACCGAACACCGGGGAGCTGTTTTTT. This translates into CASSLPNTGELFF. The rearrangement joins TRBV27 to TRBJ2-2; D gene uncertain. This CDR3 region has 13 residues. Germline V gene lookup returns CDR1 MNHEY and CDR2 SMNVEV (reference sequence). V lost 2 bases, J lost 0 bases, and 1 base lay in between.

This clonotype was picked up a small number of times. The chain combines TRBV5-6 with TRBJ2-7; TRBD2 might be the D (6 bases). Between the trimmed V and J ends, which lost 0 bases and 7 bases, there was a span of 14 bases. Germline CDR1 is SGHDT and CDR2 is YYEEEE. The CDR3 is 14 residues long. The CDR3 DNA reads TGTGCCAGCAGCTTGGTGTCGGCGGGAAGGGAGCAGTACTTC. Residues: CASSLVSAGREQYF.

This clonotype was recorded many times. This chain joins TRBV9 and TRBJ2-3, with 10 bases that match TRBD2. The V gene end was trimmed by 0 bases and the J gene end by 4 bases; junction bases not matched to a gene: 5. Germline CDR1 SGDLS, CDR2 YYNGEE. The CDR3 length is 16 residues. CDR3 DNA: TGTGCCAGCAGCGTAGAGGGGACTAGCGTGCCAGATACGCAGTATTTT. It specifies CASSVEGTSVPDTQYF.

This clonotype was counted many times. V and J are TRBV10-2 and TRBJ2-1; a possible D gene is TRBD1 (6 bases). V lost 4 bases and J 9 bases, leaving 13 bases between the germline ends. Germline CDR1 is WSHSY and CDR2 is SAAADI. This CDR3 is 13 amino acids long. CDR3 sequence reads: CASSGTVGIEQFF. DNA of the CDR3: TGCGCCAGCAGTGGGACAGTTGGTATTGAGCAGTTCTTC.